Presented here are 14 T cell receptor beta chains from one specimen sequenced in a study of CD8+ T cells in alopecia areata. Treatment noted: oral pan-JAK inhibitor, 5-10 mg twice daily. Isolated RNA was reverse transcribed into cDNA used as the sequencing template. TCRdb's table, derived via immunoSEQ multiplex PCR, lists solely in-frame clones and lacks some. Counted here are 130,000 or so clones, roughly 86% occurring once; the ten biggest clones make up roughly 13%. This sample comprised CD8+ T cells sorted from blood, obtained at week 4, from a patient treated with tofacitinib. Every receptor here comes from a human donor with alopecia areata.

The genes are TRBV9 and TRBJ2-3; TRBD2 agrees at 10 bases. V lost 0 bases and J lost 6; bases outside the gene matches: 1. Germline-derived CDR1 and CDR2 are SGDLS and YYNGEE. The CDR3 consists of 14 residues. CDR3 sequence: CASSVELAGDTQYF. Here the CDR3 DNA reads TGTGCCAGCAGCGTAGAACTAGCGGGGGATACGCAGTATTTT.

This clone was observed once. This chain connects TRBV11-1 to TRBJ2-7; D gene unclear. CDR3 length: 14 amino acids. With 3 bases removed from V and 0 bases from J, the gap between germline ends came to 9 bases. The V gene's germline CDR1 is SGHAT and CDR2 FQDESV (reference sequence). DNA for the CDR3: TGTGCCAGCAGCTTTTACGGTTCCTCCTACGAGCAGTACTTC. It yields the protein CASSFYGSSYEQYF.

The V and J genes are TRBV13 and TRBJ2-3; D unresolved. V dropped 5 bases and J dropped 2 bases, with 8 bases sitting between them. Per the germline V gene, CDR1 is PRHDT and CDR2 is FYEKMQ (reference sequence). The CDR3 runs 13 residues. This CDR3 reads CASSTIYTDTQYF. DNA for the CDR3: TGTGCCAGCAGCACGATCTACACAGATACGCAGTATTTT. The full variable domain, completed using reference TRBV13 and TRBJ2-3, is AAGVIQSPRHLIKEKRETATLKCYPIPRHDTVYWYQQGPGQDPQFLISFYEKMQSDKGSIPDRFSAQQFSDYHSELNMSSLELGDSALYFCASSTIYTDTQYFGPGTRLTVL.

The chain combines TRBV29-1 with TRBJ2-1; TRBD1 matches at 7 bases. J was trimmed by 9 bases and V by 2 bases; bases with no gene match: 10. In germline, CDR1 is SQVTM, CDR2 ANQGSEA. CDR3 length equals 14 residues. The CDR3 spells CSVEIPGQLFEQFF. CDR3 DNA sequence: TGCAGCGTTGAAATCCCGGGACAGCTTTTTGAGCAGTTCTTC.

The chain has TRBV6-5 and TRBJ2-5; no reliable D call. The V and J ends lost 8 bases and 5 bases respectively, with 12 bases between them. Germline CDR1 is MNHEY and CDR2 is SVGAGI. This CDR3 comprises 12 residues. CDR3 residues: CASSPGAETQYF. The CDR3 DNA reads TGTGCCAGCTCACCCGGAGCCGAGACCCAGTACTTC.

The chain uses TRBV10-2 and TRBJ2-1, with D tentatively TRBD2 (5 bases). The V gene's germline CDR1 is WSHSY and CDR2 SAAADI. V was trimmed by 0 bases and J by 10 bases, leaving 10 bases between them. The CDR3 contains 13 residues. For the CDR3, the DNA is TGCGCCAGCAGTGAGTCGGTGGGAGAGGAGCAGTTCTTC. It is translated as CASSESVGEEQFF.

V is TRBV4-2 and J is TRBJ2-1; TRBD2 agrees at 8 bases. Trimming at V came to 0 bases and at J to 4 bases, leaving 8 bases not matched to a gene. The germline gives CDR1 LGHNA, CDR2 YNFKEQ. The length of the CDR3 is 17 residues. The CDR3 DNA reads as TGTGCCAGCAGCCAAGATCGGCTAGCGGGTACATACAATGAGCAGTTCTTC. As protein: CASSQDRLAGTYNEQFF.

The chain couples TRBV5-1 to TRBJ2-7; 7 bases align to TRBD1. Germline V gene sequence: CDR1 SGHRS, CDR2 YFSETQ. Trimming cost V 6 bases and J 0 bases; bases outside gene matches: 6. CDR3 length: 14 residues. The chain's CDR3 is CASTPTGLSYEQYF. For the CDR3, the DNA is TGCGCCAGCACTCCGACAGGGCTCTCCTACGAGCAGTACTTC.

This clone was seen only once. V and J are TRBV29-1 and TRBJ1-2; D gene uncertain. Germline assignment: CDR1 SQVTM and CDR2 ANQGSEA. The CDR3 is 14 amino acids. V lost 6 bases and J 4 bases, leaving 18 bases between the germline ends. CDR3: CSVPRGDNPYGYTF. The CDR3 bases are TGCAGCGTGCCCCGGGGAGACAACCCCTATGGCTACACCTTC.

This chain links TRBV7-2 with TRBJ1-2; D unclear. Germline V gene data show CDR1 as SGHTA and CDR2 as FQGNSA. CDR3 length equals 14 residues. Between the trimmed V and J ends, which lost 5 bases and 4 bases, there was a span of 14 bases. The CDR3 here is CASSLEVTSYGYTF. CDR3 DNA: TGTGCCAGCAGCCTAGAGGTCACGTCCTATGGCTACACCTTC.

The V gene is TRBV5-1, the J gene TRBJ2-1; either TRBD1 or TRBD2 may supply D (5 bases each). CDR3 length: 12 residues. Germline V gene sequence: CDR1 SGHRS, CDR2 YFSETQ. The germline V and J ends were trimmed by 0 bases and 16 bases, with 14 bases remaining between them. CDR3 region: CASSLVGTSDFF. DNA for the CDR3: TGCGCCAGCAGCTTGGTTGGGACCTCTGATTTCTTC.

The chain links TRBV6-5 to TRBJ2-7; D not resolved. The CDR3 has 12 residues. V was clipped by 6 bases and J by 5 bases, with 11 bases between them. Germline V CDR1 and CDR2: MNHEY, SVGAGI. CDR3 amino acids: CASSHLKDEQYF. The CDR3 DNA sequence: TGTGCCAGCAGCCATCTCAAGGACGAGCAGTACTTC.

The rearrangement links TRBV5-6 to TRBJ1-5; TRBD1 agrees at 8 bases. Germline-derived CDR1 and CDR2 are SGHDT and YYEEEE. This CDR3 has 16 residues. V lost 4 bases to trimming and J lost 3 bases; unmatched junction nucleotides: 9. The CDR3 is CASSPNGQGYNQPQHF. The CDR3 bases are TGTGCCAGCAGCCCAAATGGACAGGGTTACAATCAGCCCCAGCATTTT.

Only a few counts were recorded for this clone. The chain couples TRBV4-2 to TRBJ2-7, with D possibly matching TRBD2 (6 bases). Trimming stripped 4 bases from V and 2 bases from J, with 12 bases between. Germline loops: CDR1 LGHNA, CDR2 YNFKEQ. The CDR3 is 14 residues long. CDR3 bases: TGTGCCAGCAGCCCCCGGTCTAGCGCCTACGAGCAGTACTTC. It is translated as CASSPRSSAYEQYF.